The 8 T cell receptor beta chains in this list originate from one sample, sequenced in a study of blood T cell repertoires in COVID-19. Data came from immunoSEQ multiplex PCR; TCRdb stores just in-frame clones and leaves some out. The profile covers 95,000 to 150,000 clones, with about 86% appearing a single time and about 2% taken by the ten largest. Input material: peripheral blood. The receptors were gathered from a woman between 45 and 60 years old with acute or convalescent COVID-19.

V gene TRBV19 combines with J gene TRBJ1-2, with 7 nucleotides matching TRBD1. The CDR3 is 14 amino acids. Germline V CDR1 and CDR2: LNHDA, SQIVND (reference sequence). V shed 7 bases and J 3 bases; nucleotides not matched to a gene: 8. CDR3 sequence: CASTGGGTDYGYTF. In DNA, the CDR3 is TGTGCCAGTACCGGGGGGGGGACAGACTATGGCTACACCTTC.

The chain joins TRBV11-3 to TRBJ2-2, with D uncertain. This CDR3 region has 14 residues. Trimming stripped 3 bases from V and 0 bases from J, with 5 bases between. From germline, CDR1 is SGHNT and CDR2 YENEEA. CDR3: CASSFNTNTGELFF. Here the CDR3 DNA reads TGTGCCAGCAGCTTTAATACGAACACCGGGGAGCTGTTTTTT.

The chain couples TRBV5-8 to TRBJ2-5; D is unclear. CDR1 and CDR2 (germline): SGHTS, YDEGEE. The CDR3 runs 14 residues. V was trimmed by 5 bases and J by 5 bases, leaving 16 bases between them. Here the CDR3 reads CASSFTLRMETQYF. In DNA, the CDR3 is TGTGCCAGCAGTTTTACTCTCCGCATGGAGACCCAGTACTTC.

The chain combines TRBV6-1 with TRBJ1-5, with D possibly being TRBD1 (5 bases). The V and J ends lost 3 bases and 2 bases respectively, with 11 bases between them. From germline, CDR1 is MNHNS and CDR2 SASEGT. This CDR3 comprises 15 residues. The CDR3 DNA sequence: TGTGCCAGCAGTGAGGGGGGTTCGGGCAATCAGCCCCAGCATTTT. This gives the protein CASSEGGSGNQPQHF.

The chain couples TRBV29-1 to TRBJ2-1; tentative D call: TRBD2 (6 bases). V was cut by 8 bases and J by 8 bases, with 25 bases left in between. Per the germline V gene, CDR1 is SQVTM and CDR2 is ANQGSEA. The CDR3 loop spans 15 amino acids. The CDR3 loop is CSTMERASWRDEQFF. As DNA, the CDR3 is TGCAGCACCATGGAGCGGGCTTCTTGGAGGGATGAGCAGTTCTTC.

The chain joins TRBV5-1 to TRBJ1-1; D not certain. CDR1 SGHRS and CDR2 YFSETQ come from the germline V gene. This CDR3 contains 16 residues. V was cut by 0 bases and J by 1 base, with 13 bases left in between. CDR3 protein: CASSLAGRAKNTEAFF. The CDR3 DNA is TGCGCCAGCAGCTTGGCCGGAAGAGCGAAGAACACTGAAGCTTTCTTT.

This chain links TRBV19 with TRBJ1-5; weak D call: TRBD1 (5 bases). Trimming stripped 10 bases from V and 1 base from J, with 17 bases between. Germline V gene sequence: CDR1 LNHDA, CDR2 SQIVND (reference sequence). CDR3 size: 15 residues. The CDR3 DNA follows: TGTGCCACCAGGGCCCTCTTGGGGAGCAATCAGCCCCAGCATTTT. Its protein product is CATRALLGSNQPQHF.

The genes are TRBV27 and TRBJ2-7, with D tentatively TRBD1 (6 bases). Deletions cut 4 bases from V and 1 base from J, with 8 bases between. The V gene's germline CDR1 is MNHEY and CDR2 SMNVEV (reference sequence). This CDR3 spans 13 amino acids. The CDR3 loop reads CASSYRESYEQYF. As DNA, the CDR3 is TGTGCCAGCAGTTACAGGGAGTCCTACGAGCAGTACTTC.